This TCR beta chain is drawn from a study of PD-1 blockade in classical Hodgkin lymphoma. Assay used: immunoSEQ multiplex PCR; TCRdb lists only in-frame clones, some missing. The table records approximately 13,000 clones, approximately 90% of them present only once. Autologous stem cell transplantation was followed by relapse in every patient, and brentuximab vedotin exposure varied. The germline gives CDR1 ENHRY, CDR2 SYGVKD. V was trimmed by 8 bases and J by 2 bases, leaving 9 bases between them. The CDR3 loop spans 12 amino acids. This sequence was found in a human donor with classical Hodgkin lymphoma. The sequenced sample was peripheral blood mononuclear cells (PBMCs), obtained at baseline. The V call is TRBV10-3, the J call TRBJ2-5, with D uncertain. For the CDR3, the DNA is TGTGCCATCGCTGAATGGCAAGAGACCCAGTACTTC. Translating it yields CAIAEWQETQYF.